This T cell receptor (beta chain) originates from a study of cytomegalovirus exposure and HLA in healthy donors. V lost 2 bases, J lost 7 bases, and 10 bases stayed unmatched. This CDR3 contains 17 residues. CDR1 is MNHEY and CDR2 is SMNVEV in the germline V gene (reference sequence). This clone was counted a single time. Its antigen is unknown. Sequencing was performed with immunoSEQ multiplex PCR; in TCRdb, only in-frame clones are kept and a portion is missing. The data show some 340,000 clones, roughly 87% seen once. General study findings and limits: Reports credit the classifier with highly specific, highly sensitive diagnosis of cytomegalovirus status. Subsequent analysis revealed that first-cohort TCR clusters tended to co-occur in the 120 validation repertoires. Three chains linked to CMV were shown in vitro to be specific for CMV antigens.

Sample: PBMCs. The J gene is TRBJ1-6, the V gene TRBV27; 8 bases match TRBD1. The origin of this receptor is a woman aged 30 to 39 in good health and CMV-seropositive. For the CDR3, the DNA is TGTGCCAGCAGTTTAGAAATTGGACAGGGAATCAATTCACCCCTCCACTTT. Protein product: CASSLEIGQGINSPLHF.